This passage covers 6 T cell receptor beta chains from one sample sequenced in a study of CD8 T cells in ankylosing spondylitis. Study outcomes and limitations: A TCR beta motif made of several highly homologous variants seemed typical of ankylosing spondylitis blood.

These receptors are not linked to any known antigen. TCRdb fed the 5' RACE reads into MiXCR, producing one record per CDR3 protein. The sample yields fewer than 400,000 distinct CDR3 sequences, about a fifth seen once. Material for sequencing was blood, either unsorted or a sorted T cell fraction (not recorded which). All receptors derive from a male donor with ankylosing spondylitis.

The chain has TRBV7-2 and TRBJ2-7; TRBD1 agrees at 9 bases. Germline V gene lookup returns CDR1 SGHTA and CDR2 FQGNSA. V trimming: 5 bases; J trimming: 2 bases; junction bases outside the gene matches: 4. The CDR3 consists of 14 residues. The CDR3 nucleotides read TGTGCCAGCAGCGGACGACAGGGGGCCTACGAGCAGTACTTC. It is translated as CASSGRQGAYEQYF.

This clonotype was seen only a few times. The gene calls are TRBV4-3 and TRBJ2-1, with TRBD2 identical over 13 bases. In germline, CDR1 is LGHNA, CDR2 YSLEER. Trimming cost V 0 bases and J 7 bases; bases outside gene matches: 6. The length of the CDR3 is 17 residues. CDR3 protein: CASSQDPLGLAGNEQFF. DNA for the CDR3: TGCGCCAGCAGCCAAGATCCTCTGGGACTAGCGGGAAATGAGCAGTTCTTC.

This sequence joins TRBV29-1 and TRBJ2-7; 8 bases fit TRBD1. The CDR3 loop spans 13 amino acids. Germline CDR1 and CDR2: SQVTM and ANQGSEA. Trimming took 7 bases from V and 1 from J; bases not matched to a gene: 6. The CDR3 reads CSGADRVSYEQYF. CDR3 DNA: TGCAGCGGGGCGGACAGGGTATCCTACGAGCAGTACTTC.

This clonotype appeared a few times. This sequence joins TRBV14 and TRBJ2-2, with 11 nucleotides matching TRBD2. The germline gives CDR1 SGHDN, CDR2 FVKESK. This CDR3 comprises 16 residues. With 3 bases clipped from V and 4 bases from J, the junction kept 4 bases outside the gene matches. CDR3 DNA: TGTGCCAGCAGCCATCAAGGGACTAGCGGCACCGGGGAGCTGTTTTTT. It is translated as CASSHQGTSGTGELFF.

The genes are TRBV15 and TRBJ2-7; the match to TRBD2 covers 7 bases. J was trimmed by 2 bases and V by 1 base; bases with no gene match: 2. The CDR3 length is 14 residues. CDR1 is LNHNV, CDR2 YYDKDF, per germline (reference sequence). Here the CDR3 DNA reads TGTGCCACCAGCAGAGGTCGGGAGGCCTACGAGCAGTACTTC. Its translation: CATSRGREAYEQYF.

The chain combines TRBV10-3 with TRBJ2-1, with TRBD2 matching over 7 bases. The CDR3 sequence is 13 residues long. V shed 5 bases, J shed 6 bases, and the junction held 4 bases outside the gene matches. The germline gives CDR1 ENHRY, CDR2 SYGVKD. Here the CDR3 DNA reads TGTGCCATCAGTCGGCGGGAGACCAATGAGCAGTTCTTC. This translates into CAISRRETNEQFF.